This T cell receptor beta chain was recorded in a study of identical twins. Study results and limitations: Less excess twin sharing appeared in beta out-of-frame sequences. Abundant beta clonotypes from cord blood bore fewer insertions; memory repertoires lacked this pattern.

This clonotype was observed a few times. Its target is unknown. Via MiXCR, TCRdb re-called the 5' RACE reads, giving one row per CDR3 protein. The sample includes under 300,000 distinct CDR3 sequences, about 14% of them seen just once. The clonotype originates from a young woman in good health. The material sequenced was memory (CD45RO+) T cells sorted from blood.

DNA of the CDR3: TGTGCCAGCAGCCAATCAGGGGGCCGCCAGTTCTTC. This translates into CASSQSGGRQFF. The chain joins TRBV3-1 to TRBJ2-1; 8 bases line up with TRBD1. Losses at the gene ends were 2 bases for V and 13 bases for J; bases not matched to a gene: 4. Per the germline V gene, CDR1 is LGHDT and CDR2 is YNNKEL (reference sequence). CDR3 length: 12 residues.